These 13 T cell receptor beta chains came from one sample sequenced in a study of T cell responses to AZD1222 COVID-19 vaccine. The assay was immunoSEQ multiplex PCR, and TCRdb's table has in-frame clones only and misses some. The sample holds 180,000 or so clones, about 88% seen once. The sequenced sample was peripheral blood, obtained on day 0 of AZD1222 vaccination. The source of these receptors is an adult in good health.

This sequence joins TRBV3-1 (or the pseudogene TRBV3-2) and TRBJ1-3, with 7 bases matching TRBD1. Unmatched junction bases numbered 6, after V lost 1 base and J lost 0 bases. Per germline, CDR1 LGHDT and CDR2 YNNKEL (reference sequence). The CDR3 totals 17 residues. The CDR3 DNA reads TGTGCCAGCAGCCAAGGCGGGACAGCTTACTCTGGAAACACCATATATTTT. Translated, it gives CASSQGGTAYSGNTIYF.

The CDR3 spells CASGPQGYEQFF. CDR3 in DNA: TGTGCCAGCGGTCCACAGGGCTATGAGCAGTTCTTC. V gene TRBV2 combines with J gene TRBJ2-1; maybe TRBD1 (6 bases). Germline values: CDR1 SNHLY, CDR2 FYNNEI. Trimming removed 8 bases at V and 8 bases at J, with 13 bases between. This CDR3 region has 12 residues.

This sequence joins TRBV29-1 and TRBJ1-1; D remains ambiguous. The V and J ends lost 3 bases and 1 base respectively, with 12 bases between them. Germline CDR1 SQVTM, CDR2 ANQGSEA. The CDR3 loop spans 14 amino acids. CDR3 protein: CSVDGPPANTEAFF. The CDR3 DNA reads as TGCAGCGTTGATGGGCCCCCAGCGAACACTGAAGCTTTCTTT.

V gene TRBV6-2 or TRBV6-3 combines with J gene TRBJ2-1, with 8 bases matching TRBD2. Germline assignment: CDR1 MNHEY and CDR2 SVGEGT. This CDR3 contains 12 residues. V lost 6 bases to trimming and J lost 10 bases; unmatched junction nucleotides: 5. The DNA for the CDR3 is TGTGCCAGCAGCCCTACTAGCGGCGAGCAGTTCTTC. Translated: CASSPTSGEQFF.

The chain carries TRBV10-3 and TRBJ2-7; TRBD1 matches 7 bases. Germline-derived CDR1 and CDR2 are ENHRY and SYGVKD. After removal of 8 bases from V and 0 bases from J, the junction contained 1 base not matched to a gene. This CDR3 is built from 12 residues. This CDR3 is CAIRDSSYEQYF. CDR3 sequence (DNA): TGTGCCATCCGGGACAGCTCCTACGAGCAGTACTTC.

The rearrangement joins TRBV7-2 to TRBJ1-5; D is possibly TRBD1 (5 bases). CDR1 is SGHTA, CDR2 FQGNSA, per germline. The V gene lost 5 bases and the J gene lost 6 bases, with 17 bases spanning the gap. CDR3 length: 15 residues. DNA of the CDR3: TGTGCCAGCAGCCAAGGTGTGGGGGTGGGTCAGCCCCAGCATTTT. It translates to CASSQGVGVGQPQHF.

The V call is TRBV7-5, the J call TRBJ1-2; TRBD1, the D gene given by the table, was not confirmed from the DNA. TRBV7-5 is tagged as a pseudogene. CDR3 length: 14 amino acids. The CDR3 region is CARSSGQARGGYTF. The CDR3 bases are TGTGCCAGAAGCTCCGGACAGGCCAGGGGCGGCTACACCTTC.

This clone was detected only a few times. The CDR3 DNA follows: TGTGCCAGCAGAACGGGGACCTCTCAGCCCCAGCATTTT. Amino acid sequence: CASRTGTSQPQHF. V usage is TRBV28 and J usage is TRBJ1-5, with TRBD1 as a possible D gene (5 bases). Germline V gene data show CDR1 as MDHEN and CDR2 as SYDVKM. CDR3 length equals 13 residues. Trimming cost V 6 bases and J 6 bases, with 12 bases left between them.

This clone was seen a single time. The rearrangement joins TRBV9 to TRBJ1-3, with 8 positions matching TRBD1. CDR1 is SGDLS and CDR2 is YYNGEE in the germline V gene. Trimming removed 2 bases from V and 3 bases from J; junction bases left unmatched: 4. The length of the CDR3 is 15 residues. CDR3: CASSVGQVDGNTIYF. CDR3 in DNA: TGTGCCAGCAGCGTGGGACAGGTCGATGGAAACACCATATATTTT. Full variable domain (remainder filled in from reference TRBV9 and TRBJ1-3): DSGVTQTPKHLITATGQRVTLRCSPRSGDLSVYWYQQSLDQGLQFLIQYYNGEERAKGNILERFSAQQFPDLHSELNLSSLELGDSALYFCASSVGQVDGNTIYFGEGSWLTVV.

The sample holds a few counts of this clone. In DNA, the CDR3 is TGTGCCAGCAGAAGGGACCTCTCAGATACGCAGTATTTT. Protein: CASRRDLSDTQYF. The J gene is TRBJ2-3, the V gene TRBV2; D might be TRBD1 or TRBD2, each matching 5 bases. The germline V gene encodes CDR1 SNHLY and CDR2 FYNNEI. The V gene lost 6 bases and the J gene lost 4 bases, with 11 bases spanning the gap. The CDR3 runs to 13 residues.

The chain carries TRBV6-5 and TRBJ2-2, with D possibly TRBD1 on 6 matching bases. This CDR3 is 16 amino acids long. The germline V gene encodes CDR1 MNHEY and CDR2 SVGAGI. The V end lost 6 bases, the J end lost 1 base, and 15 bases lay between the germline ends. For the CDR3, the DNA is TGTGCCAGCAGGTACCAGGGGACCTTGAACACCGGGGAGCTGTTTTTT. Translating it yields CASRYQGTLNTGELFF.

The chain has TRBV5-6 and TRBJ1-5; D uncertain. V lost 0 bases and J lost 5, with 6 bases in between. The CDR3 is made up of 13 amino acids. Germline V CDR1 and CDR2: SGHDT, YYEEEE. CDR3 sequence: CASSLGGYQPQHF. The CDR3 coding sequence is TGTGCCAGCAGCTTGGGGGGTTATCAGCCCCAGCATTTT.

The chain recombines TRBV5-6 with TRBJ2-1, with D hard to call. Trimming left V 0 bases short and J 8 bases short, with 9 bases between. Germline CDR1 SGHDT, CDR2 YYEEEE. This CDR3 is built from 13 residues. CDR3 sequence: CASSLEWFHEQFF. The CDR3 coding sequence is TGTGCCAGCAGCTTGGAATGGTTTCATGAGCAGTTCTTC.